This T cell receptor (beta chain) came from a study of blood T cells in healthy people across ages. Study conclusions and caveats: Strong correlation linked observed beta diversity and percent naive T cells.

Next came a second PCR, run for about 6 to 11 cycles, which used a sample-barcoded 5' primer along with a J-beta primer mix. TCRdb passed the 5' RACE reads through MiXCR, listing each CDR3 protein once. The sample records around 780,000 distinct CDR3 sequences, roughly 56% being singletons. V dropped 2 bases and J dropped 9; count of bases not matched to a gene: 10. The CDR3 loop spans 14 amino acids. Germline CDR1 reads DFQATT; CDR2 reads SNEGSKA (reference sequence). Regarding this clonotype: Its cognate antigen is unknown.

The sequenced sample consisted of blood. The J gene is TRBJ2-7, the V gene TRBV20-1; 10 nucleotides line up with TRBD2. This TCR came from a man aged 35-49 years in good health. The CDR3 DNA reads as TGCAGTGCTAGAAAGGCTAGCGGGAGAGGCGGGCAGTACTTC. Protein product: CSARKASGRGGQYF.